This TCR beta chain was sequenced during a study of siplizumab effects on memory and regulatory T cells. Overall study context: Mixed lymphocyte reactions were performed as paired cultures containing siplizumab at approximately 0.92 ug/mL or no drug.

The mixed lymphocyte reaction cells were held in coculture (37°C) for over 5 days. Points from the study as a whole: The mean Treg-derived percentage of mappable alloreactive CD4+ clones was around 69% with siplizumab compared with roughly 30% in controls. Naive T cells apparently outstripped memory cells in diversity and seemed major alloresponse contributors.

Libraries were prepared by immunoSEQ multiplex PCR; TCRdb keeps only in-frame clonotypes and omits some of them. Here the sample spans several thousand clones, 35% to 45% being singletons. Relative to its sample, this clone is medium-sized. No antigen is known for it. Germline V CDR1 and CDR2: LNHDA, SQIVND (reference sequence). This CDR3 is 12 amino acids long. V lost 2 bases to trimming and J lost 6 bases, with 4 bases between them. The gene calls are TRBV19 and TRBJ2-2; D uncertain. The sequence derives from a human donor in good health; the cells came from an allogeneic mixed lymphocyte reaction. The sample was CFSE-low (dividing) CD8+ T cells sorted from an allogeneic mixed lymphocyte reaction. This CDR3 reads CASSIIAGELFF. The CDR3 coding sequence is TGTGCCAGTAGTATAATCGCCGGGGAGCTGTTTTTT. The variable domain in full, with the rest retrieved from reference TRBV19 and TRBJ2-2, is DGGITQSPKYLFRKEGQNVTLSCEQNLNHDAMYWYRQDPGQGLRLIYYSQIVNDFQKGDIAEGYSVSREKKESFPLTVTSAQKNPTAFYLCASSIIAGELFFGEGSRLTVL.